Presented here are 6 T cell receptor beta chains from one specimen sequenced in a study of cytomegalovirus exposure and HLA in healthy donors (dated by TCRdb to about 2017). Library method: the immunoSEQ multiplex PCR assay. For the multiplex PCR, a mixture combining 60 forward primers for TCR Vbeta segments and 13 reverse primers for TCR Jbeta segments was used. TCRdb took over this immuneACCESS table, retaining in-frame rearrangements with V and J assigned. Such tables are incomplete; in checked studies, under half of the missing clones stem from an unresolved V gene, and the remainder is unexplained. The sample table shows under 60,000 clones, and approximately 84% are seen once. Of the sample, 2.5% to 3.5% is held by the ten largest clones. Sequencing was done on a sample of PBMCs. Every receptor here comes from a man between 45 and 60 years old in good health and CMV-seronegative.

V usage is TRBV4-2 and J usage is TRBJ1-1; D gene ambiguous. V lost 0 bases and J lost 1, with 6 bases in between. The CDR3 contains 14 residues. Germline V gene sequence: CDR1 LGHNA, CDR2 YNFKEQ. CDR3 nucleotide sequence: TGTGCCAGCAGCCAAGATTCCCAGAACACTGAAGCTTTCTTT. Translated, it gives CASSQDSQNTEAFF.

The rearrangement uses TRBV4-2 and TRBJ2-7; 9 bases match TRBD2. Trimming took 1 base from V and 0 from J; bases not matched to a gene: 7. The CDR3 has 17 amino acids. Germline V gives CDR1 LGHNA, CDR2 YNFKEQ. As DNA, the CDR3 is TGTGCCAGCAGCCAAGGGTTGCGGGGGGGAGACTCCTACGAGCAGTACTTC. Protein sequence: CASSQGLRGGDSYEQYF.

This clone has only a few counts. The chain couples TRBV2 to TRBJ2-7; D unclear. The germline V gene encodes CDR1 SNHLY and CDR2 FYNNEI. CDR3 length: 16 residues. Trimming took off 8 bases at V and 10 bases at J, with 30 bases between the two ends. CDR3 in DNA: TGTGCCAGCTCGACGAAACCCCCCCGCGGTGGGTCCGGCCAGTACTTC. This sequence encodes CASSTKPPRGGSGQYF.

This sequence joins TRBV11-2 and TRBJ2-7, with D unresolved. CDR1 and CDR2 (germline): SGHAT, FQNNGV. This CDR3 is built from 10 residues. Trimming took off 5 bases at V and 4 bases at J, with 3 bases between the two ends. The CDR3 loop reads CASSLYEQYF. The CDR3 DNA follows: TGTGCCAGCAGCCTTTACGAGCAGTACTTC.

The chain couples TRBV2 to TRBJ1-2, with TRBD1 as a possible D gene (5 bases). This CDR3 is 11 amino acids long. V dropped 7 bases and J dropped 8 bases, with 11 bases sitting between them. In germline, CDR1 is SNHLY, CDR2 FYNNEI. The chain's CDR3 is CASTGVRGYTF. Here the CDR3 DNA reads TGTGCCAGCACGGGGGTAAGGGGCTACACCTTC.

V usage is TRBV5-6 and J usage is TRBJ2-2; D possibly corresponds to TRBD2 (6 bases). This CDR3 region has 15 residues. V shed 5 bases and J shed 5 bases, with 16 bases lying between them. CDR1 SGHDT and CDR2 YYEEEE come from the germline V gene. The CDR3 DNA reads TGTGCCAGCAGACCCTGGAGGGGTTGGACCGGGGAGCTGTTTTTT. Translating it yields CASRPWRGWTGELFF.